This entry is about one TCR beta chain. Antigen specificity is unknown. The source of the sample is a study of cytomegalovirus exposure and HLA in healthy donors. Findings and caveats of the study: Later genetic work tied a missense DCLRE1C variant to beta-chain V and J trimming.

Germline V gene sequence: CDR1 MNHNS, CDR2 SASEGT. The CDR3 is 18 residues long. Trimming stripped 1 base from V and 0 bases from J, with 13 bases between. The PCR made use of 60 Vbeta and 13 Jbeta primers. Method: immunoSEQ multiplex PCR; TCRdb's copy keeps in-frame clones and lacks some. The sample comprises around 150,000 clones, 50% to 75% of which are singletons, and approximately 6.6% rests with the top ten. Sequencing was performed on PBMCs. The clonotype originates from a woman aged 60 to 75 in good health and CMV-seropositive. The rearrangement links TRBV6-1 to TRBJ1-6, with D perhaps matching TRBD1 (5 bases). This CDR3 reads CASSEGVRVSSYNSPLHF. The CDR3 DNA follows: TGTGCCAGCAGTGAAGGCGTCAGGGTGAGCTCCTATAATTCACCCCTCCACTTT.